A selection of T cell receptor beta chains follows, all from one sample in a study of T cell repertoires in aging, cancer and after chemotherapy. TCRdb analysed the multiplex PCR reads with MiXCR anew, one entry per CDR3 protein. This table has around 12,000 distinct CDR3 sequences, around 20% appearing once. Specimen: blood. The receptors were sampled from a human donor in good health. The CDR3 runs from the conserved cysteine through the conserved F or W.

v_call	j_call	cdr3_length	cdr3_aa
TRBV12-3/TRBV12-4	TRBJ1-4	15	CASSPQGWANEKLFF
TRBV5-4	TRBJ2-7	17	CASSPGGRRGDTYEQYF
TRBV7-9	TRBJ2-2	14	CASSLAANTGELFF
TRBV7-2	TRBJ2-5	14	CASSWGGGAETQYF
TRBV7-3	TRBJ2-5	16	CASRGELAGGLETQYF
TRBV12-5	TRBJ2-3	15	CASGEAGGSTDTQYF
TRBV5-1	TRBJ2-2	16	CARSLGGGLRTGELFF
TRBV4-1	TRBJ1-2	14	CASSPKGGNYGYTF
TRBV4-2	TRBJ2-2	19	CASSQDRSSGGDNTGELFF
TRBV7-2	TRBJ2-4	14	CASSTGTGENIQYF
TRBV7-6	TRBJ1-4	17	CASSPRLGQGTNEKLFF
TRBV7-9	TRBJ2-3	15	CASNPSSGNTDTQYF
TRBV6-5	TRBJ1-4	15	CASSWGEGVGEKLFF
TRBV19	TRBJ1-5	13	CASSWGQGQPQHF
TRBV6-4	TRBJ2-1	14	CASSDSRGADEQFF
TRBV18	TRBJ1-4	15	CASSPRLEAPEKLFF
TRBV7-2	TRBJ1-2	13	CASSLGQGYGYTF
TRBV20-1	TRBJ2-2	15	CSASETSGATGELFF
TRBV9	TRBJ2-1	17	CASSIRTGLFSYNEQFF
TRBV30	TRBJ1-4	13	CAWSGRGGEKLFF
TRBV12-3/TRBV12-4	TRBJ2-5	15	CASSAQGAVGETQYF
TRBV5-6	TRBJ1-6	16	CASSLGGPPYNSPLHF
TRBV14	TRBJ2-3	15	CASSRWSGGIDTQYF
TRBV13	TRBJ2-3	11	CASSPQYTQYF
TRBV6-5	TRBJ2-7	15	CASSVLRGNSYEQYF
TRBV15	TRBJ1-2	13	CATSRDSQGGYTF
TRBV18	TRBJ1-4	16	CASSLTIGGRNEKLFF
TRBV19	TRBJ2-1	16	CASSMRAGLIYNEQFF
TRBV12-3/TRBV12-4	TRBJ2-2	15	CASSMTSGTTGELFF
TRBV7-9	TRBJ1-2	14	CASSLEGTGYGYTF
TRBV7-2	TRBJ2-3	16	CASGSGSGHWGDTQYF
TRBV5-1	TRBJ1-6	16	CASSLGAGSYNSPLHF
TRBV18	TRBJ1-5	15	CASSLGDFRNQPQHF
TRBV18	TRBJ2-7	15	CASSPVNRGSYEQYF
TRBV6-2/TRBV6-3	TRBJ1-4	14	CASRRTGNNEKLFF
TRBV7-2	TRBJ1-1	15	CASSLTGQGATEAFF
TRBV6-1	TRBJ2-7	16	CASSEATRAGLNEQYF
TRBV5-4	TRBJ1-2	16	CASSLAGLRTGWGYTF
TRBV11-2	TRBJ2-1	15	CASSLEGGRVDEQFF
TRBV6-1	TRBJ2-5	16	CASSYGTSGGQETQYF
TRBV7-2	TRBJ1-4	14	CASSFNLRDEKLFF
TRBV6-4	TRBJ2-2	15	CASSVGRKGTGELFF
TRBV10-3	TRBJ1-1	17	CAISESFIPSPNTEAFF
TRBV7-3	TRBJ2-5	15	CASSLTPGGGETQYF
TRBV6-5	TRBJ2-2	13	CASSLIDPGELFF